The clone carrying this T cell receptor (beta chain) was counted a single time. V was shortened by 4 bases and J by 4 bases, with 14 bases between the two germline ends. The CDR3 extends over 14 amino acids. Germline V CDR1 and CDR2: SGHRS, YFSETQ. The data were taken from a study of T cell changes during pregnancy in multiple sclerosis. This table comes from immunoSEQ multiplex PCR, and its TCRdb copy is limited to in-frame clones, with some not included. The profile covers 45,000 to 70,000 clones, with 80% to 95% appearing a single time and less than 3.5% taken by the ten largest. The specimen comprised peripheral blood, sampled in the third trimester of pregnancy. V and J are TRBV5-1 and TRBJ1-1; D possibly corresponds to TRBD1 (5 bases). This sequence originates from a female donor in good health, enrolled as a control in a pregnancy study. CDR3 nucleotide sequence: TGCGCCAGCAGCCCCGGGGGGGGTGGCACTGAAGCTTTCTTT. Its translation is CASSPGGGGTEAFF.